The 17 T cell receptor beta chains below all came from one sample that was sequenced in a study of blood T cell repertoires in COVID-19. The table came from immunoSEQ multiplex PCR; TCRdb's copy has only in-frame clones and leaves some out. This sample has 150,000 to 200,000 clones, with roughly four fifths found just once. The specimen was peripheral blood. Source of these receptors: a human donor in a cohort sampled during active COVID-19.

Only a few counts were recorded for this clone. The chain uses TRBV2 and TRBJ1-5; 9 bases line up with TRBD1. CDR1 and CDR2 (germline): SNHLY, FYNNEI. With V trimmed by 8 bases and J by 9 bases, 14 bases remained unmatched. The CDR3 runs to 15 residues. The CDR3 sequence: CASDRDRAGGWPQHF. The CDR3 DNA sequence: TGTGCCAGCGACCGGGACAGGGCTGGTGGGTGGCCCCAGCATTTT.

This clone was seen only once. The genes are TRBV6-5 and TRBJ1-2; 9 nucleotides align to TRBD1. The V and J ends lost 6 bases and 3 bases, in that order; junction bases with no gene match: 8. The germline gives CDR1 MNHEY, CDR2 SVGAGI. The CDR3 covers 15 residues. CDR3: CASRVQGAGDYGYTF. CDR3 bases: TGTGCCAGCAGGGTACAGGGGGCTGGCGACTATGGCTACACCTTC.

The chain recombines TRBV5-4 with TRBJ2-1; 7 bases are a match to TRBD2. The CDR3 is made up of 14 amino acids. The germline CDR1 and CDR2 sequences are SGHNT and YYREEE (reference sequence). Germline trimming cut 4 bases from V and 6 bases from J; bases unmatched to any gene: 7. DNA of the CDR3: TGTGCCAGCAGCCGCCCCGGGGGGAGCAATGAGCAGTTCTTC. The encoded protein is CASSRPGGSNEQFF.

This rearrangement joins TRBV19 to TRBJ1-1, with D unresolved. V shed 7 bases and J shed 5 bases, with 11 bases lying between them. CDR1 and CDR2 from the germline V gene are LNHDA and SQIVND (reference sequence). The CDR3 has 12 amino acids. The CDR3 loop is CASMIGGTEAFF. CDR3 nucleotides: TGTGCCAGTATGATTGGAGGGACTGAAGCTTTCTTT.

This clone is a singleton in its sample. V and J are TRBV27 and TRBJ1-2; no definite D call. The CDR3 contains 13 residues. The germline V gene encodes CDR1 MNHEY and CDR2 SMNVEV (reference sequence). V dropped 6 bases and J dropped 5 bases, with 13 bases sitting between them. CDR3: CASSRVGVYGYTF. The CDR3 nucleotides read TGTGCCAGCAGCCGTGTTGGAGTTTATGGCTACACCTTC.

The chain uses TRBV3-1 (or the pseudogene TRBV3-2) and TRBJ1-1, with D hard to call. The CDR3 totals 19 residues. V was shortened by 0 bases and J by 1 base, with 21 bases between the two germline ends. Per the germline V gene, CDR1 is LGHDT and CDR2 is YNNKEL (reference sequence). CDR3 protein: CASSQDYGRGRARNTEAFF. The CDR3 DNA reads as TGTGCCAGCAGCCAAGATTATGGTCGGGGTCGGGCTCGGAACACTGAAGCTTTCTTT.

The CDR3 DNA sequence: TGTGCCACTCTTCGCAGGGGGCCACCTCGAGATACGCAGTATTTT. This codes for CATLRRGPPRDTQYF. The rearrangement links TRBV24-1 to TRBJ2-3, with 8 positions matching TRBD1. This CDR3 spans 15 amino acids. With V trimmed by 10 bases and J by 5 bases, 13 bases remained unmatched. Per germline, CDR1 KGHDR and CDR2 SFDVKD.

This clone was counted a few times. This sequence joins TRBV6-5 and TRBJ2-2; D call uncertain. The V and J ends lost 6 bases and 7 bases respectively, with 9 bases between them. Germline-derived CDR1 and CDR2 are MNHEY and SVGAGI. CDR3 length equals 12 residues. The CDR3 nucleotides are TGTGCCAGCAGCCTATCAAGCGGGGAGCTGTTTTTT. Translating gives CASSLSSGELFF.

The chain couples TRBV7-6 to TRBJ2-7; 13 bases are a match to TRBD2. Germline values: CDR1 SGHVS, CDR2 FNYEAQ. J gave up 3 bases and V 5 bases, and 10 bases lay outside the gene matches. The CDR3 runs to 17 residues. The CDR3 loop reads CASSRTSGGAKGYEQYF. CDR3 sequence (DNA): TGTGCCAGCAGCAGAACTAGCGGGGGGGCAAAGGGCTACGAGCAGTACTTC.

This rearrangement joins TRBV6-5 to TRBJ2-7, with TRBD2 as a possible D gene (6 bases). Trimming removed 4 bases from V and 2 bases from J, with 15 bases in between. The CDR3 runs to 15 residues. CDR1 is MNHEY and CDR2 is SVGAGI in the germline V gene. The CDR3 spells CASSFSGGEPYEQYF. The DNA of the CDR3 is TGTGCCAGCAGTTTTTCCGGAGGGGAACCCTACGAGCAGTACTTC.

The J gene is TRBJ2-3, the V gene TRBV18, with D perhaps TRBD2 (6 bases). CDR3 length: 15 amino acids. CDR1 is KGHSH, CDR2 LQKENI, per germline. The germline V and J ends were trimmed by 6 bases and 2 bases, with 15 bases remaining between them. CDR3: CASSPREEVTDTQYF. The CDR3 DNA sequence: TGTGCCAGCTCTCCCAGGGAGGAGGTCACAGATACGCAGTATTTT.

This chain connects TRBV7-3 to TRBJ2-3; D uncertain. The CDR3 covers 14 residues. V lost 2 bases, J lost 2 bases, and 8 bases lay in between. Germline CDR1 and CDR2: SGHTA and FQGTGA. CDR3 nucleotides: TGTGCCAGCAGCTTATCCAAGCTCACAGATACGCAGTATTTT. It codes for CASSLSKLTDTQYF.

The V and J genes are TRBV19 and TRBJ2-7, with 13 bases matching TRBD2. The V segment lost 5 bases and the J segment 9 bases; nucleotides outside the gene matches: 10. The length of the CDR3 is 15 residues. Germline V gene lookup returns CDR1 LNHDA and CDR2 SQIVND (reference sequence). The CDR3 DNA reads TGTGCCAGTAGTTTAACTAGCGGGAGGGCCGGCTTGCAGTACTTC. It translates to CASSLTSGRAGLQYF.

This clone was detected only once. V gene TRBV9 combines with J gene TRBJ1-6; 9 bases are shared with TRBD1. This CDR3 region has 14 residues. V lost 2 bases and J lost 7; bases outside the gene matches: 1. Germline V gives CDR1 SGDLS, CDR2 YYNGEE. The CDR3 region is CASSVGTGNSPLHF. CDR3 nucleotides: TGTGCCAGCAGCGTGGGGACAGGGAATTCACCCCTCCACTTT.

The rearrangement joins TRBV19 to TRBJ1-1; D remains ambiguous. V was pared by 4 bases and J by 0 bases, with 9 bases between. The CDR3 is made up of 14 amino acids. The V gene's germline CDR1 is LNHDA and CDR2 SQIVND (reference sequence). CDR3 residues: CASSREILNTEAFF. The DNA of the CDR3 is TGTGCCAGTAGTAGGGAGATATTGAACACTGAAGCTTTCTTT.

This clone was seen repeatedly, ten times or more. The chain is built from TRBV10-2 and TRBJ2-2; tentatively, D is TRBD2 (5 bases). V lost 10 bases and J lost 5, with 11 bases in between. The CDR3 runs 12 residues. The V gene's germline CDR1 is WSHSY and CDR2 SAAADI. The CDR3 region is CATEGGTGELFF. The CDR3 DNA reads as TGCGCCACCGAGGGCGGAACCGGGGAGCTGTTTTTT.

V usage is TRBV5-1 and J usage is TRBJ2-1; TRBD2 aligns across 11 bases. From germline, CDR1 is SGHRS and CDR2 YFSETQ. This CDR3 region has 15 residues. Trimming at V came to 1 base and at J to 4 bases, leaving 1 base not matched to a gene. The CDR3 DNA reads TGCGCCAGCAGCTTGACTAGCGGGAGATACAATGAGCAGTTCTTC. Encoded protein: CASSLTSGRYNEQFF.